Following are 14 T cell receptor beta chains from one sample sequenced in a study of OX40 agonist ivuxolimab in advanced cancers. Repertoires were generated with immunoSEQ multiplex PCR, while TCRdb's copy carries only in-frame clones and drops some. The table includes approximately 69,000 clones, around four fifths detected once. Here the sequenced sample was CD4+ or CD8+ T cells sorted from blood, taken in a trial of the OX40 agonist ivuxolimab. The receptors were gathered from an adult with an advanced solid tumor such as melanoma, head and neck, liver or kidney cancer.

The V gene is TRBV19, the J gene TRBJ2-1; 7 bases align to TRBD1. Germline lookup yields CDR1 LNHDA and CDR2 SQIVND (reference sequence). Losses at the gene ends were 4 bases for V and 9 bases for J; bases not matched to a gene: 18. The CDR3 is made up of 17 amino acids. CDR3 sequence: CASSKNPVTGAWSEQFF. DNA of the CDR3: TGTGCCAGTAGTAAAAACCCGGTAACAGGGGCCTGGAGTGAGCAGTTCTTC. Full variable domain (outside the CDR3, taken from reference TRBV19 and TRBJ2-1): DGGITQSPKYLFRKEGQNVTLSCEQNLNHDAMYWYRQDPGQGLRLIYYSQIVNDFQKGDIAEGYSVSREKKESFPLTVTSAQKNPTAFYLCASSKNPVTGAWSEQFFGPGTRLTVL.

The rearrangement uses TRBV6-1 and TRBJ2-5; D not resolved. CDR3 size: 14 residues. V lost 1 base and J 5 bases, leaving 11 bases between the germline ends. Germline lookup yields CDR1 MNHNS and CDR2 SASEGT. CDR3 sequence reads: CASSEVPVAETQYF. CDR3 DNA: TGTGCCAGCAGTGAAGTCCCTGTCGCGGAGACCCAGTACTTC.

V gene TRBV5-5 combines with J gene TRBJ2-2; D call uncertain. The CDR3 runs 15 residues. V lost 4 bases to trimming and J lost 4 bases, with 14 bases between them. Germline lookup yields CDR1 SGHKS and CDR2 YYEKEE (reference sequence). The CDR3 DNA reads TGTGCCAGCAGCCCGACGGGTCTGGTCACCGGGGAGCTGTTTTTT. Translation: CASSPTGLVTGELFF.

This CDR3 is CASSSGSLSGNTIYF. CDR3 DNA sequence: TGTGCCAGCAGCTCAGGGTCGCTTTCGGGAAACACCATATATTTT. The V gene is TRBV9, the J gene TRBJ1-3; a weak D match, TRBD1 (5 bases). Trimming removed 4 bases from V and 4 bases from J, with 15 bases in between. CDR3 length: 15 residues. Germline CDR1 and CDR2: SGDLS and YYNGEE.

The table lists this clone with a count of one. This rearrangement joins TRBV6-1 to TRBJ2-2; D is possibly TRBD1 (5 bases). The CDR3 contains 16 residues. V was trimmed by 3 bases and J by 1 base, leaving 12 bases between them. Germline loops: CDR1 MNHNS, CDR2 SASEGT. CDR3 in DNA: TGTGCCAGCAGTGACAGTACAGGAGAGAACACCGGGGAGCTGTTTTTT. It translates to CASSDSTGENTGELFF.

The CDR3 is CASSLAGLDYNEQFF. For the CDR3, the DNA is TGCGCCAGCAGCTTGGCGGGACTAGACTACAATGAGCAGTTCTTC. The chain has TRBV5-1 and TRBJ2-1; TRBD2 matches at 8 bases. The junction had 2 bases not matched to a gene; V was cut back by 0 bases and J by 3 bases. Per germline, CDR1 SGHRS and CDR2 YFSETQ. The CDR3 has 15 amino acids. The full variable domain, with the rest looked up from reference TRBV5-1 and TRBJ2-1, is KAGVTQTPRYLIKTRGQQVTLSCSPISGHRSVSWYQQTPGQGLQFLFEYFSETQRNKGNFPGRFSGRQFSNSRSEMNVSTLELGDSALYLCASSLAGLDYNEQFFGPGTRLTVL.

This chain links TRBV10-1 with TRBJ2-6; D is unclear. Trimming stripped 4 bases from V and 5 bases from J, with 21 bases between. CDR1 and CDR2 (germline): WNHNN, SYGVQD (reference sequence). The CDR3 covers 18 residues. The CDR3 region has the DNA TGCGCCAGCAGTGTAGGTAGGATCGCACAAAGTCGGGCCAACGTCCTGACTTTC. Protein: CASSVGRIAQSRANVLTF.

The chain employs TRBV4-2 and TRBJ2-5, with 8 bases identical to TRBD2. The V gene's germline CDR1 is LGHNA and CDR2 YNFKEQ. Trimming took 0 bases from V and 11 from J; bases not matched to a gene: 8. This CDR3 is 14 amino acids long. The CDR3 DNA sequence: TGTGCCAGCAGCCAAGATGGGCTAGCGGGTGAGCAGTACTTC. Translation gives CASSQDGLAGEQYF.

The rearrangement joins TRBV15 to TRBJ2-1, with D tentatively TRBD2 (6 bases). CDR1 is LNHNV and CDR2 is YYDKDF in the germline V gene (reference sequence). The CDR3 length is 17 residues. V was trimmed by 0 bases and J by 9 bases, leaving 21 bases between them. CDR3 DNA: TGTGCCACCAGCAGAGATCAGGAGGTTCCGCTGGGGGGTGAGCAGTTCTTC. It encodes CATSRDQEVPLGGEQFF. Supplemented by reference TRBV15 and TRBJ2-1, the full variable domain reads DAMVIQNPRYQVTQFGKPVTLSCSQTLNHNVMYWYQQKSSQAPKLLFHYYDKDFNNEADTPDNFQSRRPNTSFCFLDIRSPGLGDTAMYLCATSRDQEVPLGGEQFFGPGTRLTVL.

V and J are TRBV4-2 and TRBJ2-5, with D hard to call. Germline V gene sequence: CDR1 LGHNA, CDR2 YNFKEQ. Deletions cut 4 bases from V and 5 bases from J, with 11 bases between. This CDR3 is built from 13 residues. The CDR3 region is CASSPRPHETQYF. Here the CDR3 DNA reads TGTGCCAGCAGCCCTAGGCCCCACGAGACCCAGTACTTC.

The V and J genes are TRBV7-8 and TRBJ1-1, with D maybe TRBD1 (6 bases). Germline CDR1 SGHVS, CDR2 FQNEAQ. The CDR3 has 15 residues. Trimming stripped 3 bases from V and 3 bases from J, with 14 bases between. The CDR3 DNA sequence: TGTGCCAGCAGCTTCGATGTGGGGGCGCACACTGAAGCTTTCTTT. It translates to CASSFDVGAHTEAFF.

J is TRBJ1-4 and V is TRBV2; no clear D. Trimming removed 4 bases at V and 3 bases at J, with 12 bases between. Germline loops: CDR1 SNHLY, CDR2 FYNNEI. This CDR3 is built from 15 residues. The CDR3 sequence: CASSGHLGANEKLFF. CDR3 DNA: TGTGCCAGCAGTGGCCACCTTGGGGCTAATGAAAAACTGTTTTTT.

The chain employs TRBV7-2 and TRBJ2-4; 8 bases match TRBD1. V trimming: 5 bases; J trimming: 1 base; junction bases outside the gene matches: 7. CDR1 and CDR2 from the germline V gene are SGHTA and FQGNSA. CDR3 size: 16 residues. The CDR3 DNA reads TGTGCCAGCAGCGAAGACAGGGGAGTGGCCAAAAACATTCAGTACTTC. This codes for CASSEDRGVAKNIQYF. Looking up the rest from reference TRBV7-2 and TRBJ2-4 gives the full variable domain: GAGVSQSPSNKVTEKGKDVELRCDPISGHTALYWYRQSLGQGLEFLIYFQGNSAPDKSGLPSDRFSAERTGGSVSTLTIQRTQQEDSAVYLCASSEDRGVAKNIQYFGAGTRLSVL.

This chain's CDR3 is CASSPGTGFNEKLFF. The CDR3 DNA is TGCGCCAGCAGTCCGGGGACAGGGTTTAATGAAAAACTGTTTTTT. This sequence joins TRBV23-1 and TRBJ1-4; TRBD1 agrees at 9 bases. TRBV23-1 is an ORF, and what it does is uncertain. With V trimmed by 4 bases and J by 4 bases, 4 bases remained unmatched. The length of the CDR3 is 15 residues.